This paragraph covers one TCR beta chain sequence. No cognate antigen has been identified for it. Per-nucleotide qualities are absent, and no much larger clonotype sits a single base away. The sample comes from a study of human T cells and chemical hapten exposure (dated by TCRdb to about 2021). Notes on the research overall: Libraries were combined into a pool for sequencing, and differences in TCR yield between samples came mainly from small differences in library volumes within the pool. Peripheral blood TCR repertoire changes were tracked in vivo in alopecia patients during primary and secondary sensitization to the hapten diphenylcyclopropenone (DPC). Study-wide conclusions, independent of this receptor: After repeated subsampling, the strength of the expansion versus patch-test correlation and the threshold at which it became significant changed. DPC sensitization did not change the number of TCRs with a frequency above 1 in 1000, and there was no evidence of changes in global repertoire structure.

The CDR3 starts with the cysteine, ends with the phenylalanine, and has 16 residues. This entry keeps only the CDR3 DNA: 48 bases, framed from base 1. A distance of 17 bases separates the germline ends of V and J, which lose 0 bases and 8 bases respectively. According to the germline V gene (reference sequence), CDR1 reads SEHNR and CDR2 reads FQNEAQ. During library preparation, unique molecular identifiers were attached to individual cDNA molecules so that TCRs could be counted in a quantitative, reproducible way. Each blood RNA sample was used to sequence both TCR alpha and TCR beta chains. The paper's processing steps were these. A median of about 87,000 TCRs per sample was observed, with a range of 23,224 to 690,600. The Decombinator software suite was used to annotate V, J and CDR3 in the TCR reads. To make PS versus PT1 abundance plots, every sample was subsampled to the same number of TCRs (28,000). Expanded TCRs were defined as absent before sensitization and observed at least eight times at the 2-week time point. TCRdb cleaned the public reads at Q25 with fastp, built clones with MiXCR and kept in-frame beta chains. Rows matching on CDR3 protein sequence are summarized as one entry with the most common DNA and genes. What appears here as the V and J calls and clone size reflects TCRdb's work, not the paper's. This sample lists more than 100,000 distinct CDR3 sequences; about 8.9% were detected once. Around 1.5% of the sample is held by the ten biggest clonotypes.

Total RNA was extracted from unfractionated whole blood collected in Tempus Blood RNA tubes. Five or six healthy volunteers served as TCR sequencing controls and were bled at day 0, 2 weeks and 6 weeks. The chain links TRBV7-9 with TRBJ2-1; there is no confident call for the D gene. Sequenced sample: whole blood. This TCR derives from a human donor in good health. Some clones in this sample may be carry-over from other donors' samples. Donor details come from another sample of the same person, matched by shared clones. The nucleotide sequence reads as follows: TGTGCCAGCAGCTTAGCGCGACCTTCAGGAATGGATGAGCAGTTCTTC. It is translated as CASSLARPSGMDEQFF.